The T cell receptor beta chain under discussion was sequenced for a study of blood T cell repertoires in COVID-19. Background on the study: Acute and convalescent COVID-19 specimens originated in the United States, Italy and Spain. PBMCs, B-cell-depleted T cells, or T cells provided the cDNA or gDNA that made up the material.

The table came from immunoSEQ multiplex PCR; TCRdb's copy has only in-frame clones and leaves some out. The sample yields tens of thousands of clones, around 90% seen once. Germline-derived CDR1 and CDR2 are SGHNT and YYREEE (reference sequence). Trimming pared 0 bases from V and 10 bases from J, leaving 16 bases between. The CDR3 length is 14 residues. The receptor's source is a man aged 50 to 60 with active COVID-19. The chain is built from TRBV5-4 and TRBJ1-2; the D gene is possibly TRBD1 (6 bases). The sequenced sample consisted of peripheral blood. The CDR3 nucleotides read TGTGCCAGCAGCTTGGGGACAGTCTCTATGGCCTACACCTTC. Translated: CASSLGTVSMAYTF.